This entry describes one T cell receptor (beta chain). Indicated time point: blood from clinic visit 5 months post-surgery; TSC patient then seizure free. Only cases whose brain tissue showed the highest T cell transcript signatures were sequenced. Sequencing used immunoSEQ multiplex PCR; TCRdb keeps in-frame clones, though not all of them. This sample has 300,000 to 400,000 clones, with about 94% found just once. With V trimmed by 6 bases and J by 7 bases, 12 bases remained unmatched. Germline V gene data show CDR1 as MNHEY and CDR2 as SVGAGI. This CDR3 has 15 amino acids. This entry belongs to a study of brain T cells in children with intractable seizures.

This TCR was sampled from a boy in the first two years of life with tuberous sclerosis and intractable seizures. The sample consisted of peripheral blood, taken roughly 5 months after surgery. This chain uses TRBV6-5 with TRBJ1-2; 9 nucleotides agree with TRBD1. The CDR3 reads CASSPLMTGGSGYTF. The CDR3 DNA sequence: TGTGCCAGCAGCCCCCTAATGACAGGGGGAAGTGGCTACACCTTC.